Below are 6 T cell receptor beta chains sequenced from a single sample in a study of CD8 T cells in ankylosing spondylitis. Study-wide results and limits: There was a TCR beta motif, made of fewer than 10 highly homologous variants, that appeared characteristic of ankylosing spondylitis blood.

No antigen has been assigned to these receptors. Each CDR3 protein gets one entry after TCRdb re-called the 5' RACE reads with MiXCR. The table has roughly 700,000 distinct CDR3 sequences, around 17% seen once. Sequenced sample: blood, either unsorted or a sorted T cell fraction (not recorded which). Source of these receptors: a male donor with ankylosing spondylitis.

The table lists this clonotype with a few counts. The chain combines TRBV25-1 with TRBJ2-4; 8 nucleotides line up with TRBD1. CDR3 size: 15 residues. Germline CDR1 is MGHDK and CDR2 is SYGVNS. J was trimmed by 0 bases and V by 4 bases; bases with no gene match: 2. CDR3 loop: CASSGRGRAKNIQYF. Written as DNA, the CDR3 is TGTGCCAGCAGTGGCAGGGGGCGAGCCAAAAACATTCAGTACTTC. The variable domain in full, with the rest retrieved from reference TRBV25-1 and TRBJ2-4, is EADIYQTPRYLVIGTGKKITLECSQTMGHDKMYWYQQDPGMELHLIHYSYGVNSTEKGDLSSESTVSRIRTEHFPLTLESARPSHTSQYLCASSGRGRAKNIQYFGAGTRLSVL.

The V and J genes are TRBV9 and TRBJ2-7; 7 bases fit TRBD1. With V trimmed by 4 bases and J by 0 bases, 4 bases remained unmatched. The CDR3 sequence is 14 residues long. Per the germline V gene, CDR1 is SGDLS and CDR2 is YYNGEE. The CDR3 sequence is CASSPWDSSYEQYF. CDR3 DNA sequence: TGTGCCAGCAGCCCATGGGACAGCTCCTACGAGCAGTACTTC. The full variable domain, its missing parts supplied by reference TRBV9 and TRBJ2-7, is DSGVTQTPKHLITATGQRVTLRCSPRSGDLSVYWYQQSLDQGLQFLIQYYNGEERAKGNILERFSAQQFPDLHSELNLSSLELGDSALYFCASSPWDSSYEQYFGPGTRLTVT.

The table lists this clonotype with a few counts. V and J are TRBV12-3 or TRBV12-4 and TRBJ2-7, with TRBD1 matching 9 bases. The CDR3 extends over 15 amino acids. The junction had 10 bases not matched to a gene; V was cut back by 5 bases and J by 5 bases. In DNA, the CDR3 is TGTGCCAGCAGTCCACCGGGACAGGGTTTAAACGAGCAGTACTTC. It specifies CASSPPGQGLNEQYF.

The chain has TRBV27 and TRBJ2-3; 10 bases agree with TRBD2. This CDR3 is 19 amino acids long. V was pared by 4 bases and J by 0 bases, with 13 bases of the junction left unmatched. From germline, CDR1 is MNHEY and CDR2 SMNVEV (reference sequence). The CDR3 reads CASSSPLGLAAPSTDTQYF. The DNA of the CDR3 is TGTGCCAGCAGTTCCCCTCTCGGACTAGCGGCCCCTAGCACAGATACGCAGTATTTT.

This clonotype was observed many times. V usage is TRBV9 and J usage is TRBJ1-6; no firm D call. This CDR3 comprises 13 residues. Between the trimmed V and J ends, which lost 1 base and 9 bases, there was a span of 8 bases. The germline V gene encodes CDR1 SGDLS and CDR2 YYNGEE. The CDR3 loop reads CASSVKGGSPLHF. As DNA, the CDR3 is TGTGCCAGCAGCGTAAAGGGAGGTTCACCCCTCCACTTT.

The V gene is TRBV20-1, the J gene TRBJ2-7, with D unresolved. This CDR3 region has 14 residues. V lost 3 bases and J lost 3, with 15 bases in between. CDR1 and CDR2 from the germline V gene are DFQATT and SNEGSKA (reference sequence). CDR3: CSARSQEVFYEQYF. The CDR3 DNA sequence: TGCAGTGCTAGGTCCCAGGAAGTTTTCTACGAGCAGTACTTC.